Listed below are T cell receptor beta chains from one sample, sequenced in a study of T cells after yellow fever vaccination. TCRdb redid the calling of the 5' RACE reads with MiXCR, one entry per CDR3 protein. This table holds about 110,000 distinct CDR3 sequences, around 8.6% found once. This specimen was CD8+ T cells sorted from PBMCs, taken 45 days after the yellow fever booster vaccination. The receptors stem from a man aged 25 to 40 who received the YFV17D yellow fever vaccine. Each CDR3 is given with its conserved first and last residue. A D gene is named only where the DNA matches it firmly. Some rows mark clone size as missing; the rest say once, few, many or name a class of expanded clone.

j_gene | d_gene | abundance | v_gene | CDR3aa | CDR3nt
TRBJ2-1 | - | - | TRBV7-2 | CASSFTTGSNEQFF | TGTGCCAGCAGCTTCACGACGGGGTCGAATGAGCAGTTCTTC
TRBJ2-3 | - | many | TRBV7-8 | CASSQDYASTDTQYF | TGTGCCAGCAGCCAGGACTACGCTAGCACAGATACGCAGTATTTT
TRBJ2-1 | - | many | TRBV19 | CASSIGPEQFF | TGTGCCAGTAGTATAGGACCCGAGCAGTTCTTC
TRBJ2-4 | TRBD1 | - | TRBV7-2 | CASSFLWTGGTKNIQYF | TGTGCCAGCAGCTTCCTTTGGACAGGGGGCACCAAAAACATTCAGTACTTC
TRBJ2-7 | TRBD2 | many | TRBV5-1 | CASSHPGGGIYEQYF | TGCGCCAGCAGCCATCCTGGGGGAGGGATCTACGAGCAGTACTTC
TRBJ2-5 | TRBD2 | many | TRBV3-1 | CASSQKREGQEETQYF | TGTGCCAGCAGCCAAAAACGGGAGGGCCAGGAAGAGACCCAGTACTTC
TRBJ2-1 | TRBD2 | many | TRBV7-8 | CASRTTSGFSYNEQFF | TGTGCCAGCAGGACGACTAGCGGGTTCTCCTACAATGAGCAGTTCTTC
TRBJ2-1 | - | few | TRBV14 | CASSPGNTYNEQFF | TGTGCCAGCAGCCCCGGGAACACCTACAATGAGCAGTTCTTC
TRBJ2-7 | TRBD2 | many | TRBV27 | CASSSWTSGYEQYF | TGTGCCAGCAGTTCCTGGACTAGCGGGTACGAGCAGTACTTC
TRBJ1-5 | TRBD1 | - | TRBV10-3 | CAISPTGDDNQPQHF | TGTGCCATCAGCCCGACAGGGGATGACAATCAGCCCCAGCATTTT
TRBJ2-3 | - | - | TRBV2 | CASSPGAGSTDTQYF | TGTGCCAGCAGTCCGGGGGCGGGAAGCACAGATACGCAGTATTTT
TRBJ2-5 | TRBD2 | many | TRBV28 | CASRALAGEEETQYF | TGTGCCAGCAGAGCTTTAGCGGGAGAGGAAGAGACCCAGTACTTC
TRBJ2-7 | - | many | TRBV2 | CASSEAELAYEQYF | TGTGCCAGCAGTGAAGCGGAGCTAGCCTACGAGCAGTACTTC
TRBJ2-3 | TRBD2 | - | TRBV15 | CATSWTSGRTDTQYF | TGTGCCACCAGCTGGACTAGCGGCCGCACAGATACGCAGTATTTT
TRBJ2-7 | TRBD1 | few | TRBV7-2 | CASSLLGQVLYEQYF | TGTGCCAGCAGCTTATTAGGACAGGTACTCTACGAGCAGTACTTC
TRBJ2-1 | TRBD2 | many | TRBV3-1 | CASSQVNSGGNEQFF | TGTGCCAGCAGCCAAGTGAATAGCGGGGGGAATGAGCAGTTCTTC
TRBJ2-1 | TRBD1 | - | TRBV7-8 | CASSLGGGAYNEQFF | TGTGCCAGCAGCTTAGGAGGGGGCGCCTACAATGAGCAGTTCTTC
TRBJ1-3 | - | many | TRBV7-2 | CASSQTGSGNTIYF | TGTGCCAGCAGCCAGACAGGCTCTGGAAACACCATATATTTT
TRBJ2-1 | TRBD2 | few | TRBV27 | CASSLSAFGLAGEIRYNEQFF | TGTGCCAGCAGTTTATCGGCTTTTGGACTAGCGGGAGAGATTCGGTACAATGAGCAGTTCTTC
TRBJ1-5 | - | many | TRBV29-1 | CSVVFGSNQPQHF | TGCAGCGTTGTTTTTGGGTCCAATCAGCCCCAGCATTTT
TRBJ2-3 | - | many | TRBV7-6 | CASSFPGTQTRTDTQYF | TGTGCCAGCAGCTTTCCCGGGACACAAACCCGCACAGATACGCAGTATTTT
TRBJ1-1 | TRBD1 | many | TRBV29-1 | CSVAGQQGEAFF | TGCAGCGTCGCGGGACAGCAAGGTGAAGCTTTCTTT
TRBJ2-4 | TRBD1 | many | TRBV27 | CASSQRTGVQNIQYF | TGTGCCAGCAGTCAGAGGACAGGGGTGCAAAACATTCAGTACTTC
TRBJ1-4 | TRBD1 | - | TRBV9 | CASNPGGSSNEKLFF | TGTGCCAGCAATCCAGGGGGCTCTAGTAATGAAAAACTGTTTTTT
TRBJ2-2 | - | many | TRBV4-3 | CASSPTASAGELFF | TGCGCCAGCAGCCCGACCGCCAGCGCCGGGGAGCTGTTTTTT
TRBJ2-1 | - | many | TRBV19 | CASSILWRGEELYNEQFF | TGTGCCAGTAGTATCCTGTGGCGAGGTGAAGAGCTCTACAATGAGCAGTTCTTC
TRBJ2-2 | TRBD1 | few | TRBV20-1 | CSASRTGSAGELFF | TGCAGTGCTAGTAGGACAGGGAGCGCCGGGGAGCTGTTTTTT
TRBJ2-1 | TRBD2 | - | TRBV6-2/TRBV6-3 | CASSQLAGGWSEQFF | TGTGCCAGCAGCCAACTAGCGGGAGGGTGGAGTGAGCAGTTCTTC
TRBJ2-5 | TRBD1 | many | TRBV3-1 | CASSPRDSQETQYF | TGTGCCAGCAGCCCGAGGGACAGCCAAGAGACCCAGTACTTC
TRBJ2-3 | - | - | TRBV7-6 | CASSLAVGLPTDTQYF | TGTGCCAGCAGCTTAGCGGTCGGACTACCCACAGATACGCAGTATTTT
TRBJ2-3 | - | many | TRBV28 | CASSYGTGLQINTDTQYF | TGTGCCAGCAGTTACGGAACGGGACTCCAAATCAACACAGATACGCAGTATTTT
TRBJ2-5 | TRBD2 | - | TRBV18 | CASSPRASGSGETQYF | TGTGCCAGCTCACCGCGGGCTAGCGGGAGCGGAGAGACCCAGTACTTC
TRBJ2-1 | - | many | TRBV6-5 | CASSSPTLGSNEQFF | TGTGCCAGCAGTTCCCCCACTCTAGGGTCCAATGAGCAGTTCTTC
TRBJ2-7 | TRBD1 | many | TRBV7-8 | CASSLAAGTGSSYEQYF | TGTGCCAGCAGCTTAGCAGCCGGGACAGGGAGCTCCTACGAGCAGTACTTC
TRBJ2-1 | - | - | TRBV6-5 | CASSFGTTNEQFF | TGTGCCAGCAGTTTCGGGACCACCAATGAGCAGTTCTTC
TRBJ2-3 | - | many | TRBV2 | CASLGPGAGRTDTQYF | TGTGCCAGCTTGGGCCCGGGGGCGGGCCGAACAGATACGCAGTATTTT
TRBJ2-1 | TRBD2 | many | TRBV12-3/TRBV12-4 | CASSLGGTSGLSSYNEQFF | TGTGCCAGCAGTTTAGGTGGGACTAGCGGACTCAGCTCCTACAATGAGCAGTTCTTC
TRBJ1-5 | TRBD1 | once | TRBV12-5 | CASCQESLGTGNQPQHF | TGTGCCTCCTGCCAAGAGAGCCTCGGGACAGGCAATCAGCCCCAGCATTTT
TRBJ2-2 | - | - | TRBV4-3 | CASSQVTGELFF | TGCGCCAGCAGCCAAGTAACCGGGGAGCTGTTTTTT
TRBJ2-3 | - | many | TRBV4-1 | CASSQEASTDTQYF | TGCGCCAGCAGCCAAGAAGCGTCCACAGATACGCAGTATTTT
TRBJ2-5 | TRBD1 | many | TRBV20-1 | CSARESGDREETQYF | TGCAGTGCTAGAGAAAGTGGGGACAGGGAAGAGACCCAGTACTTC
TRBJ2-5 | TRBD1 | few | TRBV15 | CATSMVGTGKETQYF | TGTGCCACCAGCATGGTTGGGACAGGGAAAGAGACCCAGTACTTC
TRBJ2-2 | - | many | TRBV12-3/TRBV12-4 | CASSLPQGGWTGELFF | TGTGCCAGCAGTTTACCCCAGGGAGGTTGGACCGGGGAGCTGTTTTTT